This T cell receptor beta chain was sequenced in a study of CD8 T cells in ankylosing spondylitis. Notes on the study in general: Disease-linked clones were reportedly significantly enriched in matched ankylosing spondylitis synovial fluid. A motif in TCR beta, a set of about 8 highly homologous variants, appeared characteristic of ankylosing spondylitis blood.

The germline CDR1 and CDR2 sequences are SQVTM and ANQGSEA. The CDR3 loop spans 13 amino acids. The V end lost 7 bases, the J end lost 4 bases, and 13 bases lay between the germline ends. This clonotype was counted at least ten times. Its antigen is undetermined. Library preparation for TCR beta used quantitative 5'-RACE with molecular barcodes. TCRdb itself ran the 5' RACE reads through MiXCR, one entry per CDR3 protein. Among about 320,000 distinct CDR3 sequences listed, 9.5% to 13% were seen once. The gene calls are TRBV29-1 and TRBJ1-4; possibly TRBD1 for D (6 bases). The clonotype originates from a female donor with ankylosing spondylitis or in good health (not recorded which). What was sequenced was blood, either unsorted or a sorted T cell fraction (not recorded which). In DNA form, the CDR3 reads TGCAGCGCAGCTACAGGGAATAATGAAAAACTGTTTTTT. Its protein is CSAATGNNEKLFF.